This TCR beta chain was identified during a study of control samples from healthy donors and cancer patients. Only in-frame clones appear in the TCRdb table, and some are missing; sequencing was by immunoSEQ multiplex PCR. The sample has approximately 87,000 clones, about 85% seen once. This CDR3 has 13 residues. V was shortened by 3 bases and J by 1 base, with 6 bases between the two germline ends. Germline V gene data show CDR1 as SNHLY and CDR2 as FYNNEI. This receptor was taken from a woman aged 50 to 60 in good health. The chain is built from TRBV2 and TRBJ1-2, with unresolved D. The sample taken for sequencing was blood. The CDR3 protein is CASSDNSNYGYTF. The CDR3 DNA sequence: TGTGCCAGCAGTGATAACAGTAACTATGGCTACACCTTC.